The rows below give T cell receptor beta chains drawn from one sample of a study of blood T cell repertoires in COVID-19. Sequencing used immunoSEQ multiplex PCR; TCRdb keeps in-frame clones, though not all of them. In the table there are under 200,000 clones, around 83% of which are singletons. Sample: PBMCs or T cells enriched from blood (not recorded which). The receptors here all came from a woman in her 30s who had been exposed to COVID-19. Each CDR3 is given with its conserved first and last residue. The order of the fields is CDR3 DNA, CDR3 protein, V gene, clone size, J gene, D gene. D genes are given only for firm matches. Clone size appears in some rows only: once, few, many, or a class for an expanded clone.

TGTGCCAGCAGTCCAGGGGGCAATCAGCCCCAGCATTTT	CASSPGGNQPQHF	TRBV2	.	TRBJ1-5	.
TGTGCCAGCAGCTTTGGGGACTACTCTTACAATGAGCAGTTCTTC	CASSFGDYSYNEQFF	TRBV11-2	.	TRBJ2-1	TRBD2
TGTGCCAGCAGCTTAGATTCCGGGACAGTCTACGAGCAGTACTTC	CASSLDSGTVYEQYF	TRBV7-9	.	TRBJ2-7	TRBD1
.	CATSRVGTGAQW	TRBV15	few	TRBJ2-7	.
TGTGCCAGCAGCTTAGAAGGGGCCAATGAGCAGTTCTTC	CASSLEGANEQFF	TRBV7-2	.	TRBJ2-1	.
TGTGCCAGCAGTGAGGTTCGGACAGGCACGTCCTACGAGCAGTACTTC	CASSEVRTGTSYEQYF	TRBV2	few	TRBJ2-7	TRBD1
TGTGCCAGCAGCTTAGACACCCTCTCGACCCAGTACTTC	CASSLDTLSTQYF	TRBV7-2	.	TRBJ2-5	.
TGTGCCAGCAGCGGGGGCTACACTGAAGCTTTCTTT	CASSGGYTEAFF	TRBV5-4	once	TRBJ1-1	.
TGTGCCAGCAGCCCAAATACTCAGGGGGCAGGGGGCTACACCTTC	CASSPNTQGAGGYTF	TRBV5-5	.	TRBJ1-2	TRBD1
TGTGCCTGGTCCGGAAGGAGGGCTGAAGCTTTCTTT	CAWSGRRAEAFF	TRBV30	.	TRBJ1-1	.
TGTGCCAGCAGTGAAGACAGGGTTACCGGGGAGCTGTTTTTT	CASSEDRVTGELFF	TRBV2	.	TRBJ2-2	.
TGTGCCAGCAGCCTAGCGTTCGGGGAGCTGTTTTTT	CASSLAFGELFF	TRBV5-4	few	TRBJ2-2	.
TGCGCCAGCAGCTTGAGGACTAGCGGGGGCTCGCCTTACAATGAGCAGTTCTTC	CASSLRTSGGSPYNEQFF	TRBV5-1	.	TRBJ2-1	TRBD2
TGTGCCAGCAGCTCACCACTGTCAGGGCTTGGTGAAGCTTTCTTT	CASSSPLSGLGEAFF	TRBV7-9	few	TRBJ1-1	.
TGCACCAGCAGCCAAGATCGGGACAGGGACAATGAGCAGTTCTTC	CTSSQDRDRDNEQFF	TRBV1	.	TRBJ2-1	.
TGTGCCAGAAGACCAGGGGGCGTGGAGACCCAGTACTTC	CARRPGGVETQYF	TRBV5-3	.	TRBJ2-5	TRBD1
TGTGCCAGCACTGCCTTTCGGGGGGGCACTGAAGCTTTCTTT	CASTAFRGGTEAFF	TRBV6-5	.	TRBJ1-1	.
TGTGCCAGCAGCTCCAGGGAGGGTGACTATGGCTACACCTTC	CASSSREGDYGYTF	TRBV7-8	.	TRBJ1-2	.
TGTGCCAGCAGTGAAGCGCAGGGGGGAACTGAAGCTTTCTTT	CASSEAQGGTEAFF	TRBV6-1	.	TRBJ1-1	TRBD1
TGTGCCAGCAGCTTAGAGATTACAGGGCTGAAGGAGACCCAGTACTTC	CASSLEITGLKETQYF	TRBV5-5	.	TRBJ2-5	.